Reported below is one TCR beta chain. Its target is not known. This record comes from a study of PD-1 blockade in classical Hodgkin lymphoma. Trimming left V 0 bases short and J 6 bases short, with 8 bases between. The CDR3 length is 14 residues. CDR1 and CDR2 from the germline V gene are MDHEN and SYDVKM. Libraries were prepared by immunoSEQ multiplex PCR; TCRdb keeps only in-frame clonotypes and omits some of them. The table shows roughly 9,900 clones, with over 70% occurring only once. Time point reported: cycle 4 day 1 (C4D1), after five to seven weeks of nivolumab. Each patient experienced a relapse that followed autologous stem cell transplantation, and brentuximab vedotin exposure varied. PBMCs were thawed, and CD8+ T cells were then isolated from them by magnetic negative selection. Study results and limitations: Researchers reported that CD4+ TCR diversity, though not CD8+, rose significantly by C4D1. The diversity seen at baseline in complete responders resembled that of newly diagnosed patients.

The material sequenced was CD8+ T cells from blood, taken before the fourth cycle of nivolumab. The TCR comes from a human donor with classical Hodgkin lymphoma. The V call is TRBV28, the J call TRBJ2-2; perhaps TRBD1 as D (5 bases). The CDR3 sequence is CASSLWRTSGELFF. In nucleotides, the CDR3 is TGTGCCAGCAGTTTATGGAGGACATCCGGGGAGCTGTTTTTT.